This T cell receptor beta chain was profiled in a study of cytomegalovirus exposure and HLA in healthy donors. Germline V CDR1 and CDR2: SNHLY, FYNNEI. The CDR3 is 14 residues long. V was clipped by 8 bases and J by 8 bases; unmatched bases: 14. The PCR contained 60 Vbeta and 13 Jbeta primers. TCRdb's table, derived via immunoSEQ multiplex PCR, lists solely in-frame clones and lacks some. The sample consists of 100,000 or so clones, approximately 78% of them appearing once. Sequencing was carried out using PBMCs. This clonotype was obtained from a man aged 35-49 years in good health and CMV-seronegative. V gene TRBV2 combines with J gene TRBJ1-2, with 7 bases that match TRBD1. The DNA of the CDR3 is TGTGCCAGCTCCCCTAGCCGGACAGGCGGAGGCTACACCTTC. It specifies CASSPSRTGGGYTF. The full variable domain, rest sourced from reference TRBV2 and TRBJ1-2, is EPEVTQTPSHQVTQMGQEVILRCVPISNHLYFYWYRQILGQKVEFLVSFYNNEISEKSEIFDDQFSVERPDGSNFTLKIRSTKLEDSAMYFCASSPSRTGGGYTFGSGTRLTVV.